This paragraph covers one TCR beta chain sequence. The antigen remains unidentified. This entry comes from a study of cytotoxic CD8 clonotypes in ibrutinib-treated CLL. Overall study: In all, 10 to 11 patients were relapsed/refractory, some 14 were treatment-naive and roughly 18 were IGHV unmutated.

Study observations and caveats: Public clonotypes showed up rarely, and on treatment they shrank or held steady. Clonality grew at ibrutinib response; at progression, it decreased back toward baseline.

The V and J ends lost 4 bases and 6 bases, in that order; junction bases with no gene match: 6. Germline assignment: CDR1 MGHDK and CDR2 SYGVNS. The CDR3 sequence is 15 residues long. Repertoires were generated with immunoSEQ multiplex PCR, while TCRdb's copy carries only in-frame clones and drops some. This sample yields about 32,000 clones, of which around 75% are seen a single time; approximately 16% belongs to the top ten. The material was PBMCs, obtained at disease progression, from a patient treated with ibrutinib. The chain uses TRBV25-1 and TRBJ1-4; 9 bases are a match to TRBD1. The sequence was collected from a human donor with chronic lymphocytic leukemia. The CDR3 DNA sequence: TGTGCCAGCAGTGGGTGGGACAGGGAGTATGAAAAACTGTTTTTT. This sequence encodes CASSGWDREYEKLFF.